One sample yielded the 3 T cell receptor beta chains listed below, sequenced in a study of blood T cell repertoires in COVID-19. The table came from immunoSEQ multiplex PCR; TCRdb's copy has only in-frame clones and leaves some out. The data show about 350,000 clones, roughly 86% seen once. What was sequenced was PBMCs or T cells enriched from blood (not recorded which). Receptors originate from a woman in her thirties who had been exposed to COVID-19.

The V gene is TRBV2, the J gene TRBJ1-5; 9 nucleotides agree with TRBD1. The CDR3 sequence is 14 residues long. The ends lost 7 bases at V and 6 bases at J; junction bases unmatched: 7. The V gene's germline CDR1 is SNHLY and CDR2 FYNNEI. For the CDR3, the DNA is TGTGCCAGCATGAAACAGGGGGCTAGTCAGCCCCAGCATTTT. This encodes CASMKQGASQPQHF.

This clone has only one observation. The chain carries TRBV27 and TRBJ1-2, with TRBD1 as a possible D gene (6 bases). Germline CDR1 reads MNHEY; CDR2 reads SMNVEV (reference sequence). The V end was cut by 2 bases, the J end by 6 bases, with 16 bases between. This CDR3 region has 15 residues. CDR3 DNA sequence: TGTGCCAGCAGTTTAGTGGGGCGCACAGGGCATGGCTACACCTTC. This translates into CASSLVGRTGHGYTF.

V usage is TRBV24-1 and J usage is TRBJ1-5, with 11 bases identical to TRBD1. Germline V gene sequence: CDR1 KGHDR, CDR2 SFDVKD. J lost 7 bases, V lost 3 bases, and 1 base had no gene match. The CDR3 length is 14 residues. In DNA form, the CDR3 reads TGTGCCACCAGTGATGGGACAGGGGGACAGCCCCAGCATTTT. The encoded protein is CATSDGTGGQPQHF.